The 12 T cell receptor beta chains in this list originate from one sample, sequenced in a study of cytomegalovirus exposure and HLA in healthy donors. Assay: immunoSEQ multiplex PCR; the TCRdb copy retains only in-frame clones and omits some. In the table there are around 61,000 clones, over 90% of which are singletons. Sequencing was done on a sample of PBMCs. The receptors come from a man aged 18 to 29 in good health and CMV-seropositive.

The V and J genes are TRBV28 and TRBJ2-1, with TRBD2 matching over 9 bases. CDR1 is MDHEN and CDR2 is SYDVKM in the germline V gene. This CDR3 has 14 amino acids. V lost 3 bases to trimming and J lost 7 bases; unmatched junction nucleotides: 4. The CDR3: CASSFAGGPNEQFF. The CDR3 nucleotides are TGTGCCAGCAGTTTTGCGGGAGGGCCTAATGAGCAGTTCTTC.

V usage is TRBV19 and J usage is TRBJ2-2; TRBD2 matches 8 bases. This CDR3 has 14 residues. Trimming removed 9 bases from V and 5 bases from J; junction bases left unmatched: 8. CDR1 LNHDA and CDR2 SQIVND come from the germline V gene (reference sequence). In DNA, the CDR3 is TGTGCCAGCACTAGACTAGCGAGGACCGGGGAGCTGTTTTTT. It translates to CASTRLARTGELFF.

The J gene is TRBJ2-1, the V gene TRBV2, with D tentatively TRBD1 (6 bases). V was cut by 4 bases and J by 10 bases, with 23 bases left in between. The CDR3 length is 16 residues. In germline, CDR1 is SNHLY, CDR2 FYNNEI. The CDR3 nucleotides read TGTGCCAGCAGTGGCAGGCCCCGACACGTTACAGGGGAGCAGTTCTTC. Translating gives CASSGRPRHVTGEQFF.

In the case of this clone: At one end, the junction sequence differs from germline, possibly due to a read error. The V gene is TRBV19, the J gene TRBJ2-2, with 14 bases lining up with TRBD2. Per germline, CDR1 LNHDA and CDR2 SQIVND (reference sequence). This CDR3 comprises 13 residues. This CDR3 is CASSMTSGGGLFF. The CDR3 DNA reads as TGTGCCAGTAGTATGACTAGCGGGGGGGGGCTGTTTTTT.

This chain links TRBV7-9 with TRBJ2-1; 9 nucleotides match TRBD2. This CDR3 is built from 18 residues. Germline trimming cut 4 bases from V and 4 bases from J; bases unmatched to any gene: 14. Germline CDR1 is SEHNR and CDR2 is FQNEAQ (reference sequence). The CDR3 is CASSSSTLAGEGYNEQFF. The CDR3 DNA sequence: TGTGCCAGCAGCTCCTCCACCTTAGCGGGAGAGGGGTACAATGAGCAGTTCTTC.

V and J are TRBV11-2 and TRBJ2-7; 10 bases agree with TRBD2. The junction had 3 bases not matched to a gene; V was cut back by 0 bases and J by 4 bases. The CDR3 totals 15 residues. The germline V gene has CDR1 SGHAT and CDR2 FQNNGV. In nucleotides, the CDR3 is TGTGCCAGCAGCTTAGAGAGCGGGAGGGGATACGAGCAGTACTTC. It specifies CASSLESGRGYEQYF.

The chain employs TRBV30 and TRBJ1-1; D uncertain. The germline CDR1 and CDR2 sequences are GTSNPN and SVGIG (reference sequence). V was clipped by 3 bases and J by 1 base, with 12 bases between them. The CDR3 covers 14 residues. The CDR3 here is CAWSLGGTNTEAFF. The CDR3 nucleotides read TGTGCCTGGAGCTTGGGAGGTACGAACACTGAAGCTTTCTTT.

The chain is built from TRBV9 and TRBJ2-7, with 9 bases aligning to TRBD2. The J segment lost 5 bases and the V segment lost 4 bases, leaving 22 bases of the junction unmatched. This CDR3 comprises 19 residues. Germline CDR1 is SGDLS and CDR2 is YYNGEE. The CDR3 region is CASSPSKLSGRTLPHEQYF. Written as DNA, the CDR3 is TGTGCCAGCAGCCCCTCGAAATTGAGCGGGAGGACCCTCCCCCACGAGCAGTACTTC.

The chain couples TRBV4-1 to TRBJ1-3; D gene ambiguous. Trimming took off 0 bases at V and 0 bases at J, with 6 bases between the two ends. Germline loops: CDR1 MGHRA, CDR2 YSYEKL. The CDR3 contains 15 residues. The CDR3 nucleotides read TGCGCCAGCAGCCAAGATTGGAGCTCTGGAAACACCATATATTTT. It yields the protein CASSQDWSSGNTIYF.

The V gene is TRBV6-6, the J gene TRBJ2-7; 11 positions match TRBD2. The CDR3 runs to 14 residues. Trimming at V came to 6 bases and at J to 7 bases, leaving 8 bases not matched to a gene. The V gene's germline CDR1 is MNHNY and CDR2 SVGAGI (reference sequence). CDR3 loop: CASRFPSGGREQYF. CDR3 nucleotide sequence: TGTGCCAGCAGATTCCCTAGCGGGGGGAGAGAGCAGTACTTC.

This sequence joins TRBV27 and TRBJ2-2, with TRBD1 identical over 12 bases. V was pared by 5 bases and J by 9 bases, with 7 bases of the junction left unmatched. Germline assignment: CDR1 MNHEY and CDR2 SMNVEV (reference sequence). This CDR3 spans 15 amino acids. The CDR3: CASSRLGQGARELFF. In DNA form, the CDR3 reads TGTGCCAGCAGTCGCCTGGGACAGGGGGCGAGGGAGCTGTTTTTT.

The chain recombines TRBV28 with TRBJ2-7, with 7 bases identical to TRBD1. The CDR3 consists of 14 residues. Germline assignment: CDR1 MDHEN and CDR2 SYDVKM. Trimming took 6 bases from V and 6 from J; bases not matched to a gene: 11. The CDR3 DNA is TGTGCCAGCAGGGTGACAGGGAAGGTTGCCGAGCAGTACTTC. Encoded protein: CASRVTGKVAEQYF. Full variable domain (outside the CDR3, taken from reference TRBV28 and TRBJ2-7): DVKVTQSSRYLVKRTGEKVFLECVQDMDHENMFWYRQDPGLGLRLIYFSYDVKMKEKGDIPEGYSVSREKKERFSLILESASTNQTSMYLCASRVTGKVAEQYFGPGTRLTVT.